This TCR beta chain was retrieved from a study of cytomegalovirus exposure and HLA in healthy donors. At the level of the study: Genetic ancestry analysis placed around four fifths of the 350 to 500 donors that were genotyped in the Caucasian-associated cluster.

PCR used 60 Vbeta primers and 13 Jbeta primers. Assay: immunoSEQ multiplex PCR; the TCRdb copy retains only in-frame clones and omits some. Its listing shows approximately 130,000 clones. As for this clone: Its target is not known. One end of the junction is discordant with germline, which a read error may explain.

Germline lookup yields CDR1 SNHLY and CDR2 FYNNEI. The length of the CDR3 is 14 residues. Findings and limits, study-wide: A missense DCLRE1C variant was associated with V- and J-gene trimming of TCR beta chains in a later analysis, and an independent cohort replicated the association.

Source material: PBMCs. This chain joins TRBV2 and TRBJ1-2; 7 positions agree with TRBD1. The clonotype comes from a woman aged 55-70 years in good health and CMV-seronegative. CDR3 protein: CASSEGDSLYGYTF. CDR3 bases: TGTGCCAGCAGCGAAGGGGACAGCCTCTATGGCTACACCTTC. The full variable domain, its missing parts supplied by reference TRBV2 and TRBJ1-2, is EPEVTQTPSHQVTQMGQEVILRCVPISNHLYFYWYRQILGQKVEFLVSFYNNEISEKSEIFDDQFSVERPDGSNFTLKIRSTKLEDSAMYFCASSEGDSLYGYTFGSGTRLTVV.